Given below is one T cell receptor beta chain in context. The repertoire was sequenced with immunoSEQ multiplex PCR; TCRdb's copy has only in-frame clones and lacks some. The data hold 200,000 to 250,000 clones, with approximately 81% observed a single time. The record originates from a study of blood T cell repertoires in COVID-19. CDR3 size: 15 residues. Trimming removed 3 bases from V and 6 bases from J; junction bases left unmatched: 10. Germline V CDR1 and CDR2: DFQATT, SNEGSKA (reference sequence). This clonotype was sampled from a woman older than 75 with active or convalescent COVID-19. V gene TRBV20-1 combines with J gene TRBJ2-7, with 11 bases lining up with TRBD2. Sequencing was done on a sample of peripheral blood. CDR3 loop: CSASPLAGGASEQYF. CDR3 nucleotide sequence: TGCAGTGCTAGTCCGCTAGCGGGGGGTGCCTCCGAGCAGTACTTC.